Here is one TCR beta chain with its context. In the original processing: It was from reference gene primer amplification that nucleated cell counts were estimated. Some clones are missing from TCRdb's copy, which holds only in-frame ones; the method was immunoSEQ multiplex PCR. That table supplies the V and J calls and clone size; D and trimming were determined from the DNA. The table lists about 140,000 clones, 80% to 90% of them singletons. This sample was taken from a study of blood T cell repertoires in COVID-19. Overall study context: Specimens from acute and convalescent COVID-19 originated in the United States, Italy and Spain. PBMCs, B-cell-depleted T cells, or T cells were the source of the cDNA or gDNA that made up the material.

The CDR3 is 15 residues long. The V end lost 2 bases, the J end lost 8 bases, and 15 bases lay between the germline ends. Germline V CDR1 and CDR2: MNHNS, SASEGT. The sample comprised peripheral blood. The sequence was obtained from a man in his fifties who had recovered from COVID-19. This chain links TRBV6-1 with TRBJ1-4; no reliable D call. The CDR3 nucleotides are TGTGCCAGCAGTGAACCCCAACACGGGTCCGAAAAACTGTTTTTT. It yields the protein CASSEPQHGSEKLFF.